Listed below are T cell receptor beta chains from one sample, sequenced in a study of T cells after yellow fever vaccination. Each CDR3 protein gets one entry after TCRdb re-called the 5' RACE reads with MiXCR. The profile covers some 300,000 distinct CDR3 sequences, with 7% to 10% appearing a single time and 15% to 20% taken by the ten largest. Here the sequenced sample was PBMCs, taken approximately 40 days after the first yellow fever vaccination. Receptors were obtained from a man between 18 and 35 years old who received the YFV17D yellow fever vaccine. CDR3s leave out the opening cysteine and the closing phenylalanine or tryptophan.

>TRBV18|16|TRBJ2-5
ASSPQATGTGGKETQY
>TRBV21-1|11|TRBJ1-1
ASKGGTGYDAF
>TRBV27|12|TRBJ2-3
ASSSPVLGDTQY
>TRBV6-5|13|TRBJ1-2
ASSYGRGGAYGYT
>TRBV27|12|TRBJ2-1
ASSAPGPQVEQF
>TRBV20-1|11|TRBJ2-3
SADRGSTDTQY
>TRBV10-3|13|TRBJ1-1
AISGETALNTEAF
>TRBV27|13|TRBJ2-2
ASTSRGGNTGELF
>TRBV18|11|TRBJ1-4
ASRQGQNEKLF
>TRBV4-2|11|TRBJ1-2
ASSLKGDYGYT
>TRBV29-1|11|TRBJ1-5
SVRGTGNQPQH
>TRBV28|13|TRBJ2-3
ASSLSMARPDTQY
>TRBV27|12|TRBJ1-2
ASSLNAESSGYT
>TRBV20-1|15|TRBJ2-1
SAPMGSGGAGGNEQF
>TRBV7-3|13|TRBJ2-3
ASSLETGASGTQY